One sample yielded the 3 T cell receptor beta chains listed below, sequenced in a study of monozygotic twins with cystic fibrosis. The table came from immunoSEQ multiplex PCR; TCRdb's copy has only in-frame clones and leaves some out. Of about 9,200 clones listed, 99% are singletons. Sample: blood. Every receptor here comes from a man younger than 35 with cystic fibrosis.

The chain carries TRBV19 and TRBJ1-2; D gene uncertain. The CDR3 consists of 11 residues. CDR1 is LNHDA and CDR2 is SQIVND in the germline V gene (reference sequence). V was pared by 7 bases and J by 2 bases, with 5 bases between. CDR3 sequence reads: CASTGNYGYTF. As DNA, the CDR3 is TGTGCCAGTACCGGGAACTATGGCTACACCTTC. Drawing the rest from reference TRBV19 and TRBJ1-2, the complete variable domain is DGGITQSPKYLFRKEGQNVTLSCEQNLNHDAMYWYRQDPGQGLRLIYYSQIVNDFQKGDIAEGYSVSREKKESFPLTVTSAQKNPTAFYLCASTGNYGYTFGSGTRLTVV.

This CDR3 reads CASSPRTGSPGELFF. CDR3 in DNA: TGTGCCAGCAGTCCCCGGACAGGGAGCCCCGGGGAGCTGTTTTTT. J is TRBJ2-2 and V is TRBV6-1; 8 nucleotides line up with TRBD1. Germline V CDR1 and CDR2: MNHNS, SASEGT. J was trimmed by 6 bases and V by 5 bases; bases with no gene match: 8. The CDR3 spans 15 residues.

The chain uses TRBV4-3 and TRBJ2-5; D is ambiguous. The CDR3 is made up of 16 amino acids. From germline, CDR1 is LGHNA and CDR2 YSLEER. Trimming left V 0 bases short and J 7 bases short, with 18 bases between. CDR3 bases: TGCGCCAGCAGCCAAGATCTAGGCAGATTGGAAGGGACCCAGTACTTC. This encodes CASSQDLGRLEGTQYF.